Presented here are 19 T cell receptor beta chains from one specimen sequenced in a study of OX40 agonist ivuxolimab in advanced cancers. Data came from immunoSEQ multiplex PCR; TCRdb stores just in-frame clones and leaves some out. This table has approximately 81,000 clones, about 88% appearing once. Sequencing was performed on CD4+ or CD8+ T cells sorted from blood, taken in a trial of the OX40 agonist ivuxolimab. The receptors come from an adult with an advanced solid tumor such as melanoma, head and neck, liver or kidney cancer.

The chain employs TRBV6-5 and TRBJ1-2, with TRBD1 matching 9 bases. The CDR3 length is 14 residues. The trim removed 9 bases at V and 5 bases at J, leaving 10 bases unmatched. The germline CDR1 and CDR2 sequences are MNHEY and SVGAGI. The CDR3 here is CASSRDRAPYGYTF. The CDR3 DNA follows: TGTGCCAGTTCCCGGGACAGGGCTCCTTATGGCTACACCTTC.

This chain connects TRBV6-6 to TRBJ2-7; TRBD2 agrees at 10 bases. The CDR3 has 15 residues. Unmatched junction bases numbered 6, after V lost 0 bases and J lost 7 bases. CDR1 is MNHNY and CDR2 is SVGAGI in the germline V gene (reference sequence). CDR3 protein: CASSYSGLASREQYF. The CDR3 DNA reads TGTGCCAGCAGTTACTCGGGACTAGCGTCGAGGGAGCAGTACTTC.

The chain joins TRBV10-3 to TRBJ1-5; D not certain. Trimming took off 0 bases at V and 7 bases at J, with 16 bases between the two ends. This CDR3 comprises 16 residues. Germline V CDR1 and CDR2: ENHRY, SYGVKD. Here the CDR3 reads CAISESGAELGQPQHF. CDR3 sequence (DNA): TGTGCCATCAGTGAGTCTGGTGCGGAGCTGGGGCAGCCCCAGCATTTT.

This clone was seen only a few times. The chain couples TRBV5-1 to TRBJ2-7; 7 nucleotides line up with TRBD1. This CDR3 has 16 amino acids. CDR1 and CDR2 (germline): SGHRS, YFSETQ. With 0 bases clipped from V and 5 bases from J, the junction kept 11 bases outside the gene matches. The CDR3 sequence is CASSLEPNRDSNEQYF. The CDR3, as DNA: TGCGCCAGCAGCTTGGAACCCAACCGGGACAGCAACGAGCAGTACTTC.

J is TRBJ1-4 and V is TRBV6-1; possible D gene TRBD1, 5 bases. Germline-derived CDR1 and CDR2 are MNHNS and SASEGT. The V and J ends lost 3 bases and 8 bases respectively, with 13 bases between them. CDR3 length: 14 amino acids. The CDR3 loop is CASSELGRGEKLFF. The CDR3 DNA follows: TGTGCCAGCAGTGAGTTGGGAAGGGGCGAAAAACTGTTTTTT.

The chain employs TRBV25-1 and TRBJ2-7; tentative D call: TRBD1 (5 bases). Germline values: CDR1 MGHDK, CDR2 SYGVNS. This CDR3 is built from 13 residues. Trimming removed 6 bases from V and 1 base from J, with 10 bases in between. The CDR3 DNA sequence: TGTGCCAGCAGCTGGCAGGGATCCTACGAGCAGTACTTC. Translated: CASSWQGSYEQYF.

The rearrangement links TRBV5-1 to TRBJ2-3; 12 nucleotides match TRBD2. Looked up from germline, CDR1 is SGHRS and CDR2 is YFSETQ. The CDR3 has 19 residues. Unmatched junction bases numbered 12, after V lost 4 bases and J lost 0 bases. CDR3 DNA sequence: TGCGCCAGCAGCCCCGGCCGGCTAGCGGGGGGGATAAGCACAGATACGCAGTATTTT. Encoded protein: CASSPGRLAGGISTDTQYF.

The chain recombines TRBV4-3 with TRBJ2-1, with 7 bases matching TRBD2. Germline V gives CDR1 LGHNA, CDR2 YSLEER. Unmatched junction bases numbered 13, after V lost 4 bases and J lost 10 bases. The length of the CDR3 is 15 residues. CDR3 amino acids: CASSPTSDPRLEQFF. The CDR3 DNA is TGCGCCAGCAGCCCCACTAGCGATCCCCGCTTGGAGCAGTTCTTC.

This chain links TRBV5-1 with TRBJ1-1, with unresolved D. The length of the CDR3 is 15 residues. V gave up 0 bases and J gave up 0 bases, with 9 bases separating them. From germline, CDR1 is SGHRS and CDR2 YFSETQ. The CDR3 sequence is CASSLVPTLNTEAFF. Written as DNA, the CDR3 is TGCGCCAGCAGCTTGGTTCCGACCCTGAACACTGAAGCTTTCTTT.

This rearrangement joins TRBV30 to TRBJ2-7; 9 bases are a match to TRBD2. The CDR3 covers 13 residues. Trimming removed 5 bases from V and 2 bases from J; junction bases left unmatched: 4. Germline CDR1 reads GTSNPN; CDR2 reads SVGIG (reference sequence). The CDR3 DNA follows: TGTGCCTGGGATCCTAGCGGGACCTACGAGCAGTACTTC. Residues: CAWDPSGTYEQYF.

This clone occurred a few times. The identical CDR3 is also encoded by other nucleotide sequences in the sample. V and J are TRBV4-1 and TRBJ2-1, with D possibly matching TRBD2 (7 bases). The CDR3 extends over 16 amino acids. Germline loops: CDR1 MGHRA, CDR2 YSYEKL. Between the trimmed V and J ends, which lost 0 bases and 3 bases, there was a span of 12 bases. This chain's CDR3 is CASSQEGGGHYNEQFF. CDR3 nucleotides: TGCGCCAGCAGCCAAGAAGGCGGGGGACACTACAATGAGCAGTTCTTC.

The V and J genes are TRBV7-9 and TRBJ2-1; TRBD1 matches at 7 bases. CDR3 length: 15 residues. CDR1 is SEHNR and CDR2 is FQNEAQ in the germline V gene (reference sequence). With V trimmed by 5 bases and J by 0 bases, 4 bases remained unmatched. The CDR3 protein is CASSPRGSSYNEQFF. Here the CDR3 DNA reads TGTGCCAGCAGCCCCAGGGGGAGCTCCTACAATGAGCAGTTCTTC.

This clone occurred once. Here the CDR3 reads CASTSTGAQYNEQFF. The CDR3 DNA sequence: TGTGCCAGCACCTCGACAGGGGCCCAATACAATGAGCAGTTCTTC. The chain combines TRBV6-5 with TRBJ2-1; 8 nucleotides line up with TRBD1. The CDR3 spans 15 residues. The germline V gene encodes CDR1 MNHEY and CDR2 SVGAGI. After removal of 7 bases from V and 4 bases from J, the junction contained 9 bases not matched to a gene.

The CDR3 nucleotides read TGCGCCAGCAGCTTCGACATTAACTATGGCTACACCTTC. Amino acids: CASSFDINYGYTF. This rearrangement joins TRBV5-1 to TRBJ1-2; D ambiguous. CDR1 SGHRS and CDR2 YFSETQ come from the germline V gene. The V gene lost 2 bases and the J gene lost 1 base, with 6 bases spanning the gap. The CDR3 runs 13 residues.

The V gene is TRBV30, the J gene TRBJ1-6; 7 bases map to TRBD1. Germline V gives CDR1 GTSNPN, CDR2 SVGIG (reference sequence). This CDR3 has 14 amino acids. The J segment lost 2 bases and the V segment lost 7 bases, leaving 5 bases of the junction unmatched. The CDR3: CASRTGTYNSPLHF. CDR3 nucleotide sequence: TGTGCCTCAAGGACAGGAACCTATAATTCACCCCTCCACTTT.

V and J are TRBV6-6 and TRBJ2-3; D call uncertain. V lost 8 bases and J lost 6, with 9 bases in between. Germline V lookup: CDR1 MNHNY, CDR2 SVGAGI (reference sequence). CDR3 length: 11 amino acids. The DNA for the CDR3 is TGTGCCAGCGAAGTTGGGGATACGCAGTATTTT. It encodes CASEVGDTQYF.

CDR3 residues: CASSVGGPTDTQYF. The CDR3 nucleotides read TGTGCCAGCAGCGTAGGGGGCCCCACAGATACGCAGTATTTT. The V call is TRBV9, the J call TRBJ2-3; D is possibly TRBD1 (5 bases). V was cut by 0 bases and J by 2 bases, with 7 bases left in between. Germline V gene lookup returns CDR1 SGDLS and CDR2 YYNGEE. The CDR3 length is 14 residues.

CDR3 bases: TGTGCCAGCAGCTCCCGGACAGGAGGGGAGACCCAGTACTTC. Translation gives CASSSRTGGETQYF. The V call is TRBV7-9, the J call TRBJ2-5; D perhaps matches TRBD1 (7 bases). Germline assignment: CDR1 SEHNR and CDR2 FQNEAQ (reference sequence). Trimming cost V 4 bases and J 5 bases, with 14 bases left between them. CDR3 size: 14 residues. The whole variable domain, filled in from reference TRBV7-9 and TRBJ2-5, reads DTGVSQNPRHKITKRGQNVTFRCDPISEHNRLYWYRQTLGQGPEFLTYFQNEAQLEKSRLLSDRFSAERPKGSFSTLEIQRTEQGDSAMYLCASSSRTGGETQYFGPGTRLLVL.

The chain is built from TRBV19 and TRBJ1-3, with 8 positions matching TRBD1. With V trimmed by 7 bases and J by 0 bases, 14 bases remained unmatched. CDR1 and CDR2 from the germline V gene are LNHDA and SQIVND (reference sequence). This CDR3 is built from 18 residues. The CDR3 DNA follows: TGTGCCAGTATTCTGGGACAGGCCGCCGTCCCCTCTGGAAACACCATATATTTT. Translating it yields CASILGQAAVPSGNTIYF. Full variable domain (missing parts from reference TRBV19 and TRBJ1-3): DGGITQSPKYLFRKEGQNVTLSCEQNLNHDAMYWYRQDPGQGLRLIYYSQIVNDFQKGDIAEGYSVSREKKESFPLTVTSAQKNPTAFYLCASILGQAAVPSGNTIYFGEGSWLTVV.